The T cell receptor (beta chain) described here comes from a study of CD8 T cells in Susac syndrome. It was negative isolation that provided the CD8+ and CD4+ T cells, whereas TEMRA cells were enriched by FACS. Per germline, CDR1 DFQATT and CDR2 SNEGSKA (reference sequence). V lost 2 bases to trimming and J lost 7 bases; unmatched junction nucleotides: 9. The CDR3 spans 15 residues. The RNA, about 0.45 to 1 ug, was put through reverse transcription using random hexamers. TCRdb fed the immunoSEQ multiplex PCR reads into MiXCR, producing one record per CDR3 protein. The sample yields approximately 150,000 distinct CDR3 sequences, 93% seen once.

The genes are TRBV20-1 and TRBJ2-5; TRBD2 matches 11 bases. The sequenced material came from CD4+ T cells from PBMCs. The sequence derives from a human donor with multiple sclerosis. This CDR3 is CSARLAGGLRATQYF. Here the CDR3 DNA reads TGCAGTGCTAGACTAGCGGGAGGCCTCCGGGCGACCCAGTACTTC.